The rows below give T cell receptor beta chains drawn from one sample of a study of blood T cell repertoires in COVID-19. Sequenced by immunoSEQ multiplex PCR; TCRdb stores in-frame clones only, minus some. This repertoire shows about 58,000 clones, around nine tenths found once; its top ten account for approximately 8.4%. Sequencing was done on a sample of peripheral blood. These receptors originate from a woman in her 70s with active COVID-19. Each CDR3 is given with its conserved first and last residue. D genes are given only for firm matches. Only part of the rows carry a size: once, few, many, or a class if the clone is expanded.

v_call,j_call,d_call,cdr3_length,clone_size,cdr3_nt,cdr3_aa
TRBV5-4,TRBJ2-4,-,16,-,TGTGCCAGCAGCACCCGGGGTGAGGCTAACAAAAACATTCAGTACTTC,CASSTRGEANKNIQYF
TRBV9,TRBJ2-2,TRBD1,16,-,TGTGCCAGCAGCGTAAGACAGGGGGCTCGGGCCGGGGAGCTGTTTTTT,CASSVRQGARAGELFF
TRBV7-9,TRBJ1-4,TRBD1,15,-,TGTGCCAGCAGCTTAGAGGGGACAGTGGATGAAAAACTGTTTTTT,CASSLEGTVDEKLFF
TRBV28,TRBJ1-5,-,14,-,TGTGCCAGCAGTTTTTGGGGGGGAAATCAGCCCCAGCATTTT,CASSFWGGNQPQHF
TRBV4-1,TRBJ1-6,-,19,-,TGCGCCAGCAGCCAAGGACTGAGGGGGGGAGGGTTTTATAATTCACCCCTCCACTTT,CASSQGLRGGGFYNSPLHF
TRBV5-1,TRBJ1-3,TRBD1,15,once,TGCGCCAGCAGCTTGGAAGGGGGCTCCGGAAACACCATATATTTT,CASSLEGGSGNTIYF
TRBV4-1,TRBJ2-1,TRBD2,18,-,TGCGCCAGCAGCCGCGAGGATGGTAGCGGGAGTTTATTGGATGAGCAGTTCTTC,CASSREDGSGSLLDEQFF
TRBV4-1,TRBJ2-7,TRBD2,16,-,TGCGCCAGCAGCCAAAAAGAGCGGGGGAGCTCCTACGAGCAGTACTTC,CASSQKERGSSYEQYF
TRBV7-9,TRBJ2-1,TRBD1,16,-,TGTGCCAGCAGTAAGGACAGGGACTCCCTCTACAATGAGCAGTTCTTC,CASSKDRDSLYNEQFF
TRBV15,TRBJ1-1,-,13,-,TGTGCCACCAGCAGAGATTTGGGCCCTGAAGCTTTCTTT,CATSRDLGPEAFF
TRBV5-4,TRBJ2-1,TRBD2,19,few,TGTGCCAGCAGCTTGGCCCGAGCGGGGCCTGCGCTTATCTACAATGAGCAGTTCTTC,CASSLARAGPALIYNEQFF
TRBV27,TRBJ1-2,TRBD1,16,-,TGTGCCAGCAGTACCCTAGACAGGGGATGGAGGGATGGCTACACCTTC,CASSTLDRGWRDGYTF
TRBV5-6,TRBJ1-1,-,15,-,TGTGCCAGCAGCCCTCTCACAGTTACGAACACTGAAGCTTTCTTT,CASSPLTVTNTEAFF
TRBV28,TRBJ1-1,TRBD1,12,-,TGTGCCAGCAGTTGGCACAGGGGTGAAGCTTTCTTT,CASSWHRGEAFF
TRBV10-2,TRBJ1-1,-,14,-,TGCGCCAGCCAACACCTCAATGTGAACACTGAAGCTTTCTTT,CASQHLNVNTEAFF
TRBV30,TRBJ1-1,-,13,-,TGTGCCTGGAGGGGAGGGGAGAAGGCTGAAGCTTTCTTT,CAWRGGEKAEAFF
TRBV19,TRBJ2-1,-,14,-,TGTGCCAGTAGGGATACTTCTCGGGACAATGAGCAGTTCTTC,CASRDTSRDNEQFF
TRBV29-1,TRBJ1-2,TRBD1,14,-,TGCAGCGTCCGGACAGGGATAGAGGACTATGGCTACACCTTC,CSVRTGIEDYGYTF
TRBV27,TRBJ2-3,TRBD2,16,-,TGTGCCAGCACCCGTATCAGGACTAGCGGGTTGGATACGCAGTATTTT,CASTRIRTSGLDTQYF
TRBV18,TRBJ1-1,TRBD1,15,once,TGTGCCAGCTCACCTCGGACAGGGGAGAACACTGAAGCTTTCTTT,CASSPRTGENTEAFF
TRBV19,TRBJ2-3,TRBD2,15,-,TGTGCCAGTGCCCGGACAGCGGGAGAAAGTGATACGCAGTATTTT,CASARTAGESDTQYF